The present TCR beta chain was sequenced within a study of shared clonotypes between healthy human individuals. The V end was cut by 5 bases, the J end by 2 bases, with 10 bases between. Germline values: CDR1 MNHEY, CDR2 SMNVEV (reference sequence). CDR3 size: 14 residues. TCRdb keeps only in-frame clones here, not all; method: immunoSEQ multiplex PCR. This sample has hundreds of thousands of clones; around 96% occur once, and the top ten carry 0.06%. Sequenced sample: naive CD4+ T cells sorted from blood. The sample's subset: CD45RA+ positively selected. The rearrangement uses TRBV27 and TRBJ1-5, with D maybe TRBD1 (6 bases). The TCR was taken from a young woman in good health. CDR3 sequence: CASSPGARNQPQHF. CDR3 DNA sequence: TGTGCCAGCAGTCCGGGGGCTCGCAATCAGCCCCAGCATTTT.